These T cell receptor beta chains were read from a single sample in a study of shared clonotypes between healthy human individuals. The protocol was immunoSEQ multiplex PCR, while the TCRdb copy is restricted to in-frame clones and leaves out a portion. The sample holds roughly 2.5 million clones; 85% to 95% are singletons and the top ten take more than 0.12%. Sequenced material: naive CD4+ T cells sorted from blood. Source of these receptors: a man between 18 and 35 years old in good health. Both conserved end residues are part of each CDR3. The order of the fields is V gene, D gene, CDR3 protein. D genes are given only for firm matches.

TRBV6-6	-	CASSYFRADGYTF
TRBV6-5	-	CASSPGFNEKLFF
TRBV9	-	CASSVGQWDSPLHF
TRBV18	-	CASSPQGRSNQPQHF
TRBV10-3	TRBD2	CAISYGLAEETQYF
TRBV2	TRBD1	CASSDLLGGRTDTQYF
TRBV25-1	-	CASSARGGTDTQYF
TRBV5-1	TRBD2	CASSQTSDPPYEQYF
TRBV9	-	CASSVSGSDQPQHF
TRBV5-1	-	CASSLRDTYNSPLHF
TRBV5-4	-	CASSLASGSRTYEQYF
TRBV6-6	-	CASTQGGKGGEKLFF
TRBV11-2	TRBD2	CASSLYGGSSYEQYF
TRBV4-2	-	CASSQAAGLMGYGYTF
TRBV2	-	CASKVGNYGYTF
TRBV30	-	CAWSLGPNYGYTF
TRBV5-1	-	CASSLGPGRGTDTQYF
TRBV28	-	CASTTGKETQYF
TRBV5-1	-	CASSLLPQETQYF
TRBV1	-	CTSSQDGVAGRNEQFF
TRBV6-5	-	CASSYSTGNYEQYF
TRBV19	TRBD1	CASRAGTGVSGPLHF
TRBV2	-	CASSLRWNQPQHF
TRBV4-3	-	CASSQELGSYEQYF
TRBV15	-	CATSRDVVPETQYF
TRBV5-1	TRBD1	CASSLRTGGDSPLHF
TRBV9	TRBD1	CASSVDPDRFATNEKLFF
TRBV30	-	CAWSKRSSYEQYF
TRBV10-3	-	CAISEGGPSNYGYTF
TRBV11-2	-	CASSLAQYELQFF
TRBV30	-	CAWRQTTDTQYF
TRBV6-5	TRBD2	CASSYAPGLAGGEQYF
TRBV4-3	-	CASSQEGVQPQHF
TRBV5-1	TRBD1	CASSLTGVNEQFF
TRBV27	TRBD2	CASSRGGRGTDTQYF
TRBV6-1	TRBD2	CASSDGLAGAYEQYF
TRBV27	-	CASSLFGLNTEAFF
TRBV4-1	-	CASSQEGGNGVNEQFF
TRBV5-1	-	CASSLAGGGVYNEQFF
TRBV5-4	TRBD1	CASSLPDRDQNTIYF
TRBV11-1	TRBD2	CASSPIAGYNEQFF
TRBV6-5	-	CASSSAAKDQPQHF
TRBV19	-	CASSNRGETQYF
TRBV15	TRBD2	CATSRDTSAYNEQFF
TRBV19	TRBD1	CASSEMAGGSNRTPLHF
TRBV2	TRBD2	CASSGSGRPNINEQFF
TRBV5-1	TRBD2	CASSLGASGHTDTQYF
TRBV30	-	CAWSVLGGTSGNTIYF
TRBV6-5	-	CASSRDGNPETQYF
TRBV7-7	-	CASNQTAEETQYF
TRBV6-5	-	CASSYSNVGMGGEQYF
TRBV10-3	-	CAISAAIDTQYF
TRBV5-1	TRBD1	CASSPGQGGYTF
TRBV6-6	-	CASSYGGEGNQPQHF
TRBV4-2	-	CASSLIDLAGYGYTF
TRBV9	TRBD2	CASSVDGSGRSEQFF
TRBV7-2	-	CASSLGSYEEQYF
TRBV30	TRBD2	CAWSIGLAGGGEQYF